This T cell receptor beta chain emerged from a study of cytomegalovirus exposure and HLA in healthy donors. PCR involved 60 Vbeta and 13 Jbeta primers. The table came from immunoSEQ multiplex PCR; TCRdb's copy has only in-frame clones and leaves some out. The repertoire consists of 130,000 to 150,000 clones, with over 60% occurring once and the leading ten covering about 0.66%. The length of the CDR3 is 15 residues. Germline V gene lookup returns CDR1 MNHEY and CDR2 SVGAGI. V dropped 4 bases and J dropped 7; count of bases not matched to a gene: 12. This TCR came from a male donor in good health and CMV-seronegative. The chain has TRBV6-5 and TRBJ1-1; TRBD1 matches 7 bases. Sequencing input: PBMCs. CDR3 protein: CASSFRDRVFGEAFF. The DNA of the CDR3 is TGTGCCAGCAGTTTCCGAGACAGGGTGTTTGGTGAAGCTTTCTTT.